This T cell receptor (beta chain) was obtained from a study of blood T cell repertoires in COVID-19. Study information: Both acute and convalescent COVID-19 samples were obtained from the United States, Italy and Spain.

The protocol was immunoSEQ multiplex PCR, while the TCRdb copy is restricted to in-frame clones and leaves out a portion. The repertoire holds approximately 150,000 clones, with more than 75% as singletons. Germline CDR1 MNHEY, CDR2 SVGAGI. The CDR3 is 14 amino acids. The V and J ends lost 5 bases and 2 bases respectively, with 10 bases between them. The sample comprised peripheral blood. This sequence joins TRBV6-5 and TRBJ2-1; D remains unclear. The TCR sequence derives from a man at least 80 years old with acute or convalescent COVID-19. Here the CDR3 reads CASSPGITYNEQFF. DNA of the CDR3: TGTGCCAGCAGTCCAGGAATCACCTACAATGAGCAGTTCTTC.